This is a list of T cell receptor beta chains from one sample in a study of shared clonotypes between healthy human individuals. TCRdb's table, derived via immunoSEQ multiplex PCR, lists solely in-frame clones and lacks some. The top ten hold roughly 0.82% of the sample, which has around 1.1 million clones, 70% to 80% seen once. Input material: memory CD4+ T cells from PBMCs. These receptors came from a man aged 18 to 30 in good health. Some clones in this sample may be carry-over from other donors' samples. Both conserved end residues are part of each CDR3. A D gene is named only where the DNA matches it firmly. The listing skips clone size in some rows; elsewhere it reads once, few, many or a size class.

TRBJ1-5,-,-,TRBV28,TGTGCCAGCAGTTTAAGCCCCCGTCAGCCCCAGCATTTT,CASSLSPRQPQHF
TRBJ1-4,-,-,TRBV30,TGTGCCTGGAGTGTAAAAGGGTCTCATGAAAAACTGTTTTTT,CAWSVKGSHEKLFF
TRBJ1-5,-,TRBD1,TRBV28,TGTGCCAGCAGTTTTGATGGGACAGGTTACCAGCATTTT,CASSFDGTGYQHF
TRBJ1-3,-,-,TRBV6-6,TGTGCCAGCAGCCTAGTCGGGGGCAAAAACACCATATATTTT,CASSLVGGKNTIYF
TRBJ2-1,-,TRBD2,TRBV5-1,TGCGCCAGCAGCTTGGGTACCAGGACTAGCTCAAATGAGCAGTTCTTC,CASSLGTRTSSNEQFF
TRBJ2-5,-,-,TRBV27,TGTGCCAGCAGTCGTACGAGACGGGAGACCCAGTACTTC,CASSRTRRETQYF
TRBJ2-5,-,-,TRBV7-8,TGTGCCAGCCGGGCGGCAGTCTCACAAGAGACCCAGTACTTC,CASRAAVSQETQYF
TRBJ2-3,-,-,TRBV7-6,TGTGCCAGCAGCTTAGCGTACACAGATACGCAGTATTTT,CASSLAYTDTQYF
TRBJ2-7,-,-,TRBV29-1,TGCAGCGTTCCTGGGGATGCCGGGACACCTCCCTACGAGCAGTACTTC,CSVPGDAGTPPYEQYF
TRBJ2-5,-,-,TRBV5-4,TGTGCCAGCAGCTTGGGCTTCCCCTCCCGAGAGACCCAGTACTTC,CASSLGFPSRETQYF
TRBJ1-4,-,-,TRBV18,TGTGCCAGCTCACCCCGACAGGAGGTAAATGAAAAACTGTTTTTT,CASSPRQEVNEKLFF
TRBJ1-2,many,-,TRBV6-1,TGTGCCAGCAGTTTTCCCGGGGGAGACTATGGCTACACCTTC,CASSFPGGDYGYTF
TRBJ1-2,-,TRBD1,TRBV5-4,TGTGCCAGCAGCAGCGGACAGGGGTTCATCTATGGCTACACCTTC,CASSSGQGFIYGYTF
TRBJ2-2,-,-,TRBV5-1,TGCGCCAGCAGCTTGTTTCGGGGCGAGGGCGGGGAGCTGTTTTTT,CASSLFRGEGGELFF
TRBJ1-1,once,TRBD1,TRBV5-1,TGCGCCAGCAGCTTACAGGGGGCAGGAATCACTGAAGCTTTCTTT,CASSLQGAGITEAFF
TRBJ2-4,-,-,TRBV7-2,TGTGCCAGCAGCCCTCAGGTAGCCAAAAACATTCAGTACTTC,CASSPQVAKNIQYF
TRBJ1-5,-,-,TRBV10-3,TGTGCCATTAGAAGACAGGAGAATCAGCCCCAGCATTTT,CAIRRQENQPQHF
TRBJ2-3,-,-,TRBV7-3,TGTGCCAGCAGCCTCAGGGGCGCAGATACGCAGTATTTT,CASSLRGADTQYF
TRBJ1-2,-,-,TRBV28,TGTGCCAGCAGTTTAGTGGTTGCGGGTGGCTACACCTTC,CASSLVVAGGYTF
TRBJ2-7,once,TRBD2,TRBV28,TGTGCCAGCAGCAGCCCCGGGACTAGTAACACCTACGAGCAGTACTTC,CASSSPGTSNTYEQYF
TRBJ2-1,-,-,TRBV6-5,TGTGCCAGCAGACCTCTAGCGCGGAATGAGCAGTTCTTC,CASRPLARNEQFF
TRBJ2-1,-,TRBD2,TRBV5-1,TGCGCCAGCAGCTTGGCCATGGCGGGAGGGCGCCAGAATGAGCAGTTCTTC,CASSLAMAGGRQNEQFF
TRBJ1-1,-,TRBD1,TRBV7-9,TGTGCCAGCAGCTTAAGGTTTCCCAGGGGGCAAGCTGAAGCTTTCTTT,CASSLRFPRGQAEAFF
TRBJ1-1,few,TRBD1,TRBV2,TGTGCCAGCAGTGAAGAGGGGGCGGGTGAAGCTTTCTTT,CASSEEGAGEAFF
TRBJ2-7,-,-,TRBV7-8,TGTGCCAGCAGCTATTACGGGGCGACGGGCGAGCAGTACTTC,CASSYYGATGEQYF
TRBJ2-2,-,-,TRBV5-1,TGCGCCAGCAGCTTGGTAGGGGCAGGGAACACCGGGGAGCTGTTTTTT,CASSLVGAGNTGELFF
TRBJ2-2,-,TRBD2,TRBV7-3,TGTGCCAGCAGCTTAAATCGGCGGGGGACCGGGGAGCTGTTTTTT,CASSLNRRGTGELFF
TRBJ2-3,-,TRBD2,TRBV5-4,TGTGCCAGCAGCACCCCTAGCGGGAGGGCCACAGATACGCAGTATTTT,CASSTPSGRATDTQYF
TRBJ1-1,-,-,TRBV20-1,TGCAGTGCTAGAGATAACCATGAAGCTTTCTTT,CSARDNHEAFF
TRBJ2-3,-,-,TRBV5-1,TGCGCCAGCTTTCGCGGGAGCACAGATACGCAGTATTTT,CASFRGSTDTQYF
TRBJ2-7,-,TRBD2,TRBV2,TGTGCCAGCAGTGAATGGGAGGGGATGGAGCAGTACTTC,CASSEWEGMEQYF
TRBJ2-7,-,-,TRBV14,TGTGCCAGCAGCCCCTTACGGTACTACGAGCAGTACTTC,CASSPLRYYEQYF
TRBJ2-7,-,-,TRBV11-2,TGTGCCAGCAGCCCATTGGCGGCAGGCTATTCCTACGAGCAGTACTTC,CASSPLAAGYSYEQYF
TRBJ2-2,once,-,TRBV19,TGTGCCAGTAGTATTTCCCTTCCAAGGGAGCTGTTTTTT,CASSISLPRELFF
TRBJ2-1,-,-,TRBV7-2,TGTGCCAGCAAATTCAGAGGGAACAATGAGCAGTTCTTC,CASKFRGNNEQFF
TRBJ2-7,-,TRBD1,TRBV5-8,TGTGCCAGCAGCCTTCGGGGGACAGGGTACGAGCAGTACTTC,CASSLRGTGYEQYF
TRBJ2-7,-,-,TRBV6-6,TGTGCCAGCAGTTCCGGGACGGCCTCCTACGAGCAGTACTTC,CASSSGTASYEQYF
TRBJ1-2,-,-,TRBV5-5,TGTGCCAGCAGCTTACCCAGGTCCTATGGCTACACCTTC,CASSLPRSYGYTF
TRBJ2-5,-,TRBD1,TRBV2,TGTGCCAGCCAAAGGGACAGCCAAGAGACCCAGTACTTC,CASQRDSQETQYF
TRBJ2-7,-,-,TRBV15,TGTGCCACCAGCAGAGATGGCCTAGGGGCAGCGGTCGACGAGCAGTACTTC,CATSRDGLGAAVDEQYF
TRBJ2-1,few,-,TRBV28,TGTGCCAGCAGTACGAACGAGGGTGAGCAGTTCTTC,CASSTNEGEQFF
TRBJ2-7,-,-,TRBV4-1,TGCGCCAGCAGCCAGGACCGGGACCCTTCCTACGAGCAGTACTTC,CASSQDRDPSYEQYF
TRBJ2-5,-,-,TRBV15,TGTGCCACCAGCAGAGATGCAGGAGAAGAGACCCAGTACTTC,CATSRDAGEETQYF
TRBJ2-1,-,-,TRBV10-3,TGTGCCATCAGTGAGACCAGACAAGGCGGTGAGCAGTTCTTC,CAISETRQGGEQFF
TRBJ2-5,many,-,TRBV2,TGTGCCAGCAGTGAAATGGCAGAGACCCAGTACTTC,CASSEMAETQYF
TRBJ2-7,-,-,TRBV29-1,TGCAGCGCTACCGGGACGGGGCTAGACGAGCAGTACTTC,CSATGTGLDEQYF
TRBJ1-4,-,-,TRBV30,TGTGCCTGGAGTGTAGGTTTGGGGCGTAGTGAAAAACTGTTTTTT,CAWSVGLGRSEKLFF
TRBJ1-2,-,-,TRBV5-5,TGTGCCAGCAGCTTGGAGGCGGTATTCAGCTATGGCTACACCTTC,CASSLEAVFSYGYTF
TRBJ1-2,once,TRBD1,TRBV4-3,TGCGCCAGCAGCCAAGGACAGGGCCTTGGCTACACCTTC,CASSQGQGLGYTF
TRBJ1-1,once,-,TRBV9,TGTGCCAGCAGCTCGTATCTGGGGACTGAAGCTTTCTTT,CASSSYLGTEAFF
TRBJ2-5,-,-,TRBV5-1,TGCGCCAGCAGCCCAAATTCCCCTAGGGGAGAGACCCAGTACTTC,CASSPNSPRGETQYF
TRBJ1-2,-,TRBD1,TRBV9,TGTGCCAGCAGCGGAGGGACAGCTCAAGTTGGCTATGGCTACACCTTC,CASSGGTAQVGYGYTF
TRBJ2-1,-,-,TRBV6-5,TGTGCCAGCAGTTACTCGTTCAGGGATTTTATAAATGAGCAGTTCTTC,CASSYSFRDFINEQFF
TRBJ2-7,-,-,TRBV11-2,TGTGCCAGCAGCTTACCAGGGGGCGGGGGCTACGAGCAGTACTTC,CASSLPGGGGYEQYF
TRBJ1-4,-,-,TRBV5-1,TGCGCCAGCAGCATTTGGGGCCCCGGTGAAAAACTGTTTTTT,CASSIWGPGEKLFF
TRBJ2-7,-,TRBD1,TRBV4-1,TGCGCCAGCAGCCAAGCAGGGGGACACCTCTACGAGCAGTACTTC,CASSQAGGHLYEQYF
TRBJ2-4,few,TRBD2,TRBV28,TGTGCCAGCAGCCCGACTAGCGGGCACAAAAACATTCAGTACTTC,CASSPTSGHKNIQYF
TRBJ2-7,-,TRBD1,TRBV30,TGTGCCTGGAGTCTGAGACAGGGGGCGAGGGAGCAGTACTTC,CAWSLRQGAREQYF
TRBJ2-2,-,-,TRBV25-1,TGTGCCAGCAGTGAATATCATGGGGCCCGGGACACCGGGGAGCTGTTTTTT,CASSEYHGARDTGELFF
TRBJ2-2,-,-,TRBV27,TGTGCCAGCAGGACTGGGACGTCGAACACCGGGGAGCTGTTTTTT,CASRTGTSNTGELFF